The 12 T cell receptor beta chains listed next were all sequenced from one sample in a study of OX40 agonist ivuxolimab in advanced cancers. The data were produced by immunoSEQ multiplex PCR, yet TCRdb's version contains in-frame clones alone and is incomplete. The repertoire holds 68,000 or so clones, with less than 90% as singletons. Sequences were derived from CD4+ or CD8+ T cells sorted from blood, sampled in a trial of the OX40 agonist ivuxolimab. The receptors derive from an adult with an advanced solid tumor such as melanoma, head and neck, liver or kidney cancer.

This chain uses TRBV5-6 with TRBJ1-4; D is possibly TRBD1 (6 bases). The V gene lost 2 bases and the J gene lost 5 bases, with 10 bases spanning the gap. CDR3 length: 14 residues. CDR1 and CDR2 (germline): SGHDT, YYEEEE. The CDR3 protein is CASSLGGVNEKLFF. For the CDR3, the DNA is TGTGCCAGCAGCTTAGGGGGAGTAAATGAAAAACTGTTTTTT. The variable domain in full, completed from reference TRBV5-6 and TRBJ1-4, reads DAGVTQSPTHLIKTRGQQVTLRCSPKSGHDTVSWYQQALGQGPQFIFQYYEEEERQRGNFPDRFSGHQFPNYSSELNVNALLLGDSALYLCASSLGGVNEKLFFGSGTQLSVL.

J is TRBJ2-7 and V is TRBV14, with D perhaps given as TRBD1 or TRBD2 (6 bases each). V was clipped by 0 bases and J by 6 bases, with 18 bases between them. The CDR3 runs to 16 residues. Germline values: CDR1 SGHDN, CDR2 FVKESK. The CDR3 here is CASSQETTGAGVEQYF. The DNA for the CDR3 is TGTGCCAGCAGCCAAGAGACCACGGGGGCAGGGGTCGAGCAGTACTTC.

V gene TRBV6-1 combines with J gene TRBJ1-4, with TRBD1 identical over 8 bases. The CDR3 is 15 amino acids. Looked up from germline, CDR1 is MNHNS and CDR2 is SASEGT. The V gene end was trimmed by 6 bases and the J gene end by 7 bases; junction bases not matched to a gene: 10. CDR3 DNA sequence: TGTGCCAGCAGGACGCAGGGGGCTCGGGGTGAAAAACTGTTTTTT. This translates into CASRTQGARGEKLFF.

The sample holds one count of this clone. Its ends do not fully match the called genes, so a read error is possible. This chain connects TRBV5-3 to TRBJ2-5, with D possibly matching TRBD2 (6 bases). TRBV5-3 is noted as an ORF with a role that remains uncertain. The CDR3 has 15 amino acids. The CDR3 protein is CASSLVGGKWETQYF. As DNA, the CDR3 is TGTGCCAGCAGCTTGGTTGGCGGGAAGTGGGAGACCCAGTACTTC.

This chain joins TRBV27 and TRBJ2-2; unclear D gene. The germline CDR1 and CDR2 sequences are MNHEY and SMNVEV (reference sequence). This CDR3 contains 13 residues. V was clipped by 4 bases and J by 6 bases, with 9 bases between them. The CDR3 DNA reads TGTGCCAGCAGTTCCCTAGTCCCCGGGGAGCTGTTTTTT. Translating gives CASSSLVPGELFF.

The J gene is TRBJ1-5, the V gene TRBV19; no clear D. This CDR3 contains 15 residues. Germline CDR1 is LNHDA and CDR2 is SQIVND (reference sequence). The V and J ends lost 5 bases and 1 base respectively, with 12 bases between them. DNA for the CDR3: TGTGCCAGTAGTTGGCAGAAAGGGAGCAATCAGCCCCAGCATTTT. Translation: CASSWQKGSNQPQHF.

The V and J genes are TRBV5-5 and TRBJ2-5, with 8 bases lining up with TRBD2. J gave up 5 bases and V 4 bases, and 7 bases lay outside the gene matches. This CDR3 is built from 14 residues. Germline loops: CDR1 SGHKS, CDR2 YYEKEE (reference sequence). CDR3: CASSIGGAWETQYF. CDR3 nucleotides: TGTGCCAGCAGCATCGGGGGGGCCTGGGAGACCCAGTACTTC.

This clone appeared a few times. V is TRBV7-2 and J is TRBJ2-1; 8 nucleotides match TRBD2. This CDR3 has 16 amino acids. The junction had 5 bases not matched to a gene; V was cut back by 0 bases and J by 4 bases. Per the germline V gene, CDR1 is SGHTA and CDR2 is FQGNSA. For the CDR3, the DNA is TGTGCCAGCAGCTTAGCGAGCGGGAGCGGATACAATGAGCAGTTCTTC. Protein: CASSLASGSGYNEQFF.

This chain uses TRBV19 with TRBJ1-4; D is ambiguous. Trimming stripped 3 bases from V and 7 bases from J, with 12 bases between. The CDR3 consists of 14 residues. Germline V gives CDR1 LNHDA, CDR2 SQIVND (reference sequence). CDR3 DNA sequence: TGTGCCAGTAGTATCGGGTCGGACGGTGAAAAACTGTTTTTT. Its protein is CASSIGSDGEKLFF.

The chain couples TRBV7-6 to TRBJ1-6, with TRBD1 as a possible D gene (5 bases). Between the trimmed V and J ends, which lost 1 base and 7 bases, there was a span of 11 bases. Germline-derived CDR1 and CDR2 are SGHVS and FNYEAQ. The CDR3 is 15 amino acids. The CDR3 nucleotides are TGTGCCAGCAGCTTAGGGGGCCCCCAGAATTCACCCCTCCACTTT. Its protein product is CASSLGGPQNSPLHF. Complete variable domain (other parts from reference TRBV7-6 and TRBJ1-6): GAGVSQSPRYKVTKRGQDVALRCDPISGHVSLYWYRQALGQGPEFLTYFNYEAQQDKSGLPNDRFSAERPEGSISTLTIQRTEQRDSAMYRCASSLGGPQNSPLHFGNGTRLTVT.

The V and J genes are TRBV29-1 and TRBJ2-3, with 7 bases aligning to TRBD1. V gave up 4 bases and J gave up 1 base; unmatched junction bases: 2. The CDR3 loop spans 13 amino acids. Germline V gives CDR1 SQVTM, CDR2 ANQGSEA. The CDR3 DNA is TGCAGCGTTGGGGACAGCCGCACAGATACGCAGTATTTT. Translation: CSVGDSRTDTQYF.

The chain carries TRBV19 and TRBJ1-1; no definite D call. In germline, CDR1 is LNHDA, CDR2 SQIVND (reference sequence). This CDR3 is 13 amino acids long. V was cut by 6 bases and J by 3 bases, with 11 bases left in between. In DNA form, the CDR3 reads TGTGCCAGTAGCCAACAGATCTACACTGAAGCTTTCTTT. Translation: CASSQQIYTEAFF.